Described below is a single T cell receptor (beta chain) sequence and its context. The data are from a study of sequential checkpoint blockade in melanoma. Study in general: First-line arms were nivolumab then ipilimumab, or the reverse, randomized 1:1. After both sequences, patients received maintenance nivolumab.

TCRdb's copy holds only in-frame clones and misses some; the assay was immunoSEQ multiplex PCR. The sample contains approximately 12,000 clones, less than 75% of which appear only once. Germline lookup yields CDR1 SGHTA and CDR2 FQGTGA. This CDR3 comprises 14 residues. Treatment: randomized to nivolumab then ipilimumab (arm A) or the reverse (arm B). DNA-damaging chemotherapy had not been given to any patient beforehand. This clonotype originated in a human donor with melanoma. The sequences come from CD8+ T cells sorted from blood (inferred from file names), collected from a patient given nivolumab and ipilimumab in sequence. The chain has TRBV7-3 and TRBJ2-5; the match to TRBD1 covers 9 bases. The J call may be wrong; the DNA end is better matched by TRBJ2-7. CDR3 sequence reads: CASSLTGDRDEQYF. In nucleotides, the CDR3 is TGTGCCAGCAGCTTAACCGGGGACAGGGACGAGCAGTACTTC.